This is a list of T cell receptor beta chains from one sample in a study of blood T cell repertoires in COVID-19. Clones were read by immunoSEQ multiplex PCR, and TCRdb kept only the in-frame ones, dropping some. The sample lists over 110,000 clones, less than 90% occurring once. The sample consisted of PBMCs or T cells enriched from blood (not recorded which). The receptors were sampled from a man aged 35-49 years with acute COVID-19. CDR3s include the opening cysteine and the closing phenylalanine or tryptophan. The order of the fields is D gene, V gene, J gene, clone size, CDR3 protein, CDR3 DNA. The D gene is left open where the match is weak. Clone size is shown for a subset of rows, as once, few, many or a class of expanded clone.

>TRBD1|TRBV27|TRBJ2-1|once
CASSERGPNNEQFF
TGTGCCAGCAGTGAGAGGGGGCCTAACAATGAGCAGTTCTTC
>NA|TRBV28|TRBJ1-2|NA
CASSPLGTPDFYGYTF
TGTGCCAGCAGTCCCCTCGGGACACCTGACTTCTATGGCTACACCTTC
>NA|TRBV18|TRBJ1-2|NA
CASSPASGDYGYTF
TGTGCCAGCTCACCGGCGTCGGGGGACTATGGCTACACCTTC
>TRBD1|TRBV9|TRBJ1-1|NA
CASSLRGQGEAFF
TGTGCCAGCAGCCTTAGGGGACAGGGGGAAGCTTTCTTT
>NA|TRBV3-1/TRBV3-2|TRBJ1-1|NA
CASSQAFWTTSLNTEAFF
TGTGCCAGCAGCCAAGCTTTTTGGACAACGAGTCTGAACACTGAAGCTTTCTTT
>TRBD1|TRBV28|TRBJ1-6|few
CASSLTGGSYNSPLHF
TGTGCCAGCAGCCTGACAGGGGGCTCCTATAATTCACCCCTCCACTTT
>TRBD1|TRBV5-6|TRBJ1-5|NA
CASSSDREEPQHF
TGTGCCAGCAGCTCCGACAGGGAGGAGCCCCAGCATTTT
>TRBD2|TRBV28|TRBJ2-7|NA
CASSLIGGGNLDEQYF
TGTGCCAGCAGTCTGATCGGGGGGGGCAACTTGGACGAGCAGTACTTC
>NA|TRBV7-9|TRBJ2-1|NA
CASSFRQNNEQFF
TGTGCCAGCAGCTTTAGACAGAACAATGAGCAGTTCTTC
>NA|TRBV6-2/TRBV6-3|TRBJ1-2|NA
CASSSRRGLGGYTF
TGTGCCAGCAGTTCCCGACGCGGGTTAGGGGGCTACACCTTC
>NA|TRBV6-2/TRBV6-3|TRBJ1-2|NA
CASSREIKNYGYTF
TGTGCCAGCAGTCGAGAAATCAAGAACTATGGCTACACCTTC
>NA|TRBV6-5|TRBJ2-1|NA
CASRQGLSSYNEQFF
TGTGCCAGCAGACAGGGTCTTAGCTCCTACAATGAGCAGTTCTTC
>NA|TRBV28|TRBJ1-1|NA
CASSLPGDTEAFF
TGTGCCAGCAGTTTACCCGGGGACACTGAAGCTTTCTTT
>NA|TRBV7-9|TRBJ1-2|NA
CASSSQGIGYTF
TGTGCCAGCAGCTCGCAGGGTATTGGCTACACCTTC
>NA|TRBV25-1|TRBJ1-5|NA
CASSDGGAIRPQHF
TGTGCCAGCAGTGATGGGGGGGCTATCCGGCCCCAGCATTTT
>TRBD2|TRBV19|TRBJ2-7|NA
CASSAGAYEQYF
TGTGCCAGTAGCGCGGGAGCCTACGAGCAGTACTTC
>NA|TRBV27|TRBJ2-1|once
CASSPGGSHNEQFF
TGTGCCAGCAGCCCAGGAGGGTCCCACAATGAGCAGTTCTTC
>NA|TRBV19|TRBJ2-5|few
CASSIGRIQETQYF
TGTGCCAGTAGTATAGGGCGGATCCAAGAGACCCAGTACTTC
>TRBD2|TRBV9|TRBJ2-7|NA
CASSVGSGPYEQYF
TGTGCCAGCAGCGTAGGTAGCGGGCCCTACGAGCAGTACTTC
>TRBD2|TRBV9|TRBJ2-2|NA
CASSTRTSGNTGELFF
TGTGCCAGCAGCACCCGGACTAGCGGAAACACCGGGGAGCTGTTTTTT
>TRBD2|TRBV2|TRBJ2-7|NA
CASSEASGAYEQYF
TGTGCCAGCAGTGAAGCTAGCGGGGCTTACGAGCAGTACTTC
>TRBD1|TRBV13|TRBJ1-2|NA
CASSPGQAYGYTF
TGTGCCAGCAGCCCGGGACAGGCCTATGGCTACACCTTC
>TRBD2|TRBV18|TRBJ2-3|NA
CASSRAGEGDTQYF
TGTGCCAGCTCACGTGCGGGAGAGGGAGATACGCAGTATTTT
>TRBD1|TRBV30|TRBJ1-2|NA
CAWSRQGAESYGYTF
TGTGCCTGGAGTAGACAGGGGGCGGAATCCTATGGCTACACCTTC
>TRBD1|TRBV4-3|TRBJ2-7|NA
CASSLTTGEAYEQYF
TGCGCCAGCAGCCTCACGACAGGGGAAGCCTACGAGCAGTACTTC
>NA|TRBV13|TRBJ2-7|NA
CASSHFSRAYEQYF
TGTGCCAGCAGCCATTTTTCGAGGGCCTACGAGCAGTACTTC
>TRBD2|TRBV5-6|TRBJ2-5|NA
CASSPLAGDQETQYF
TGTGCCAGCAGCCCACTAGCGGGAGACCAAGAGACCCAGTACTTC
>TRBD2|TRBV29-1|TRBJ2-1|NA
CSYRRTSVDNEQFF
TGCAGCTATCGAAGGACTAGCGTTGACAATGAGCAGTTCTTC
>TRBD1|TRBV4-1|TRBJ2-7|NA
CASSQDWAGQGIYEQYF
TGCGCCAGCAGCCAAGATTGGGCGGGACAGGGGATTTACGAGCAGTACTTC